The 27 T cell receptor beta chains listed next were all sequenced from one sample in a study of Ad26.COV2.S vaccination and SARS-CoV-2 variants. The treatment: roughly 20 received Ad26.COV2.S at low or high dose, single or two shots; a few received placebo; per-sample allocation not given. Samples analyzed were those drawn on day 63 after the first vaccine or placebo injection. Profiled with immunoSEQ multiplex PCR; TCRdb holds only in-frame clones, not every one. This sample carries hundreds of thousands of clones, around 89% of them seen once, and the ten largest clones take roughly 1.5%. The specimen was peripheral blood, collected in a trial of Ad26.COV2.S vaccine versus placebo. Receptors were obtained from a person aged 18 to 59 who received the Ad26.COV2.S COVID-19 vaccine or a placebo.

This rearrangement joins TRBV7-2 to TRBJ2-2; 9 nucleotides match TRBD2. The CDR3 is 18 residues long. With V trimmed by 4 bases and J by 5 bases, 14 bases remained unmatched. The germline V gene encodes CDR1 SGHTA and CDR2 FQGNSA. CDR3 region: CASSSFPTSGGGTGELFF. CDR3 nucleotide sequence: TGTGCCAGCAGCTCTTTCCCGACTAGCGGAGGAGGGACCGGGGAGCTGTTTTTT.

The chain's CDR3 is CASSPQAGWETQYF. Here the CDR3 DNA reads TGTGCCAGCAGCCCCCAGGCGGGGTGGGAGACCCAGTACTTC. The rearrangement links TRBV7-3 to TRBJ2-5, with D maybe TRBD2 (6 bases). CDR3 length equals 14 residues. CDR1 SGHTA and CDR2 FQGTGA come from the germline V gene. V was pared by 5 bases and J by 5 bases, with 15 bases between.

The chain combines TRBV5-6 with TRBJ2-2, with D unclear. The CDR3 is 13 amino acids. Trimming shortened V by 1 base and J by 5 bases, and 6 bases separated the two germline ends. Germline CDR1 is SGHDT and CDR2 is YYEEEE. The CDR3 region is CASSLPGTGELFF. DNA for the CDR3: TGTGCCAGCAGCTTGCCCGGAACCGGGGAGCTGTTTTTT.

This clone showed up just once. The rearrangement uses TRBV7-2 and TRBJ2-7; the D is unclear. V dropped 6 bases and J dropped 5 bases, with 17 bases sitting between them. The CDR3 runs 14 residues. In germline, CDR1 is SGHTA, CDR2 FQGNSA. CDR3 coding DNA: TGTGCCAGCAGATCGCCTTTTGAGAAGGACGAGCAGTACTTC. Amino acid sequence: CASRSPFEKDEQYF.

Only one count was recorded for this clone. This chain connects TRBV6-2 or TRBV6-3 to TRBJ1-2, with TRBD1 identical over 7 bases. Germline CDR1 MNHEY, CDR2 SVGEGT. The junction had 1 base not matched to a gene; V was cut back by 4 bases and J by 2 bases. This CDR3 has 13 amino acids. Here the CDR3 DNA reads TGTGCCAGCAGTTTGGACAGGAACTATGGCTACACCTTC. The encoded protein is CASSLDRNYGYTF.

The chain combines TRBV6-5 with TRBJ2-1; 9 bases are a match to TRBD2. The germline V gene has CDR1 MNHEY and CDR2 SVGAGI. V shed 4 bases and J 3 bases; nucleotides not matched to a gene: 4. The CDR3 covers 15 residues. The CDR3 reads CASSSLAGLYNEQFF. CDR3 DNA sequence: TGTGCCAGCAGTTCCCTAGCGGGGCTCTACAATGAGCAGTTCTTC.

This chain joins TRBV4-3 and TRBJ1-2; no definite D call. CDR1 and CDR2 from the germline V gene are LGHNA and YSLEER. The V end lost 3 bases, the J end lost 3 bases, and 11 bases lay between the germline ends. The CDR3 sequence is 14 residues long. CDR3 DNA sequence: TGCGCCAGCAGCCAGAACGACGGTGACTATGGCTACACCTTC. It is translated as CASSQNDGDYGYTF.

This chain connects TRBV6-2 or TRBV6-3 to TRBJ2-1, with a possible D match to TRBD2 (5 bases). The germline V gene encodes CDR1 MNHEY and CDR2 SVGEGT. V dropped 6 bases and J dropped 12 bases, with 12 bases sitting between them. The CDR3 has 11 amino acids. CDR3 amino acids: CASSDGVRQFF. The CDR3 DNA sequence: TGTGCCAGCAGCGACGGGGTCCGGCAGTTCTTC.

This chain uses TRBV3-1 (or the pseudogene TRBV3-2) with TRBJ1-2; D remains ambiguous. Germline values: CDR1 LGHDT, CDR2 YNNKEL (reference sequence). The CDR3 spans 15 residues. Trimming took off 0 bases at V and 4 bases at J, with 12 bases between the two ends. CDR3 region: CASSQDWMPGYGYTF. CDR3 DNA: TGTGCCAGCAGCCAAGACTGGATGCCGGGCTATGGCTACACCTTC.

The chain links TRBV7-2 to TRBJ2-7; maybe TRBD1 (6 bases). The CDR3 totals 17 residues. Germline CDR1 reads SGHTA; CDR2 reads FQGNSA. Trimming shortened V by 5 bases and J by 1 base, and 21 bases separated the two germline ends. Written as DNA, the CDR3 is TGTGCCAGCAGCATAGAAGGGGGTCGGGACGTTTCCTACGAGCAGTACTTC. As protein: CASSIEGGRDVSYEQYF. The full variable domain, its missing parts supplied by reference TRBV7-2 and TRBJ2-7, is GAGVSQSPSNKVTEKGKDVELRCDPISGHTALYWYRQSLGQGLEFLIYFQGNSAPDKSGLPSDRFSAERTGGSVSTLTIQRTQQEDSAVYLCASSIEGGRDVSYEQYFGPGTRLTVT.

This chain links TRBV6-5 with TRBJ1-2; possibly TRBD1 for D (5 bases). The CDR3 extends over 15 amino acids. Germline V gives CDR1 MNHEY, CDR2 SVGAGI. V gave up 5 bases and J gave up 8 bases, with 21 bases separating them. In DNA form, the CDR3 reads TGTGCCAGCAGTCACCGCACGGCAGGGCCTTACGGCTACACCTTC. As protein: CASSHRTAGPYGYTF.

This chain joins TRBV7-2 and TRBJ2-1, with D tentatively TRBD1 (6 bases). The CDR3 runs to 13 residues. Germline V gives CDR1 SGHTA, CDR2 FQGNSA. Trimming shortened V by 4 bases and J by 9 bases, and 13 bases separated the two germline ends. The chain's CDR3 is CASSSDSASEQFF. The CDR3 bases are TGTGCCAGCAGCTCGGACAGTGCGTCTGAGCAGTTCTTC.

This chain connects TRBV27 to TRBJ1-1, with 7 bases lining up with TRBD1. The germline V gene encodes CDR1 MNHEY and CDR2 SMNVEV (reference sequence). V lost 2 bases, J lost 10 bases, and 10 bases stayed unmatched. The CDR3 extends over 14 amino acids. CDR3 in DNA: TGTGCCAGCAGTTTACCGTACAGGGGTATGAGAGCTTTCTTT. Its translation: CASSLPYRGMRAFF.

The chain recombines TRBV9 with TRBJ2-2, with a possible D match to TRBD1 (5 bases). CDR3 length equals 14 residues. Germline V gives CDR1 SGDLS, CDR2 YYNGEE. V lost 0 bases, J lost 5 bases, and 8 bases lay in between. The CDR3 protein is CASSVDGATGELFF. CDR3 in DNA: TGTGCCAGCAGCGTAGATGGGGCAACCGGGGAGCTGTTTTTT.

This sequence joins TRBV6-5 and TRBJ1-4; D is possibly TRBD1 (5 bases). Looked up from germline, CDR1 is MNHEY and CDR2 is SVGAGI. V was trimmed by 5 bases and J by 0 bases, leaving 7 bases between them. The CDR3 contains 14 residues. CDR3 region: CASSRQPTNEKLFF. CDR3 nucleotides: TGTGCCAGCAGTCGACAGCCAACTAATGAAAAACTGTTTTTT.

This clone was counted a few times. The chain uses TRBV18 and TRBJ1-4, with D unclear. CDR3 length: 14 amino acids. CDR1 and CDR2 (germline): KGHSH, LQKENI. The V end lost 2 bases, the J end lost 8 bases, and 12 bases lay between the germline ends. The CDR3 DNA is TGTGCCAGCTCACCATCCCCGTTCGGCGAAAAACTGTTTTTT. Translated, it gives CASSPSPFGEKLFF.

CDR3 amino acids: CAWSSGPNPLNEKLFF. The CDR3, as DNA: TGTGCCTGGAGTTCCGGGCCCAACCCTTTAAATGAAAAACTGTTTTTT. V gene TRBV30 combines with J gene TRBJ1-4; D remains ambiguous. Trimming pared 2 bases from V and 5 bases from J, leaving 18 bases between. This CDR3 spans 16 amino acids. The V gene's germline CDR1 is GTSNPN and CDR2 SVGIG (reference sequence).

This rearrangement joins TRBV2 to TRBJ1-5; D remains ambiguous. From germline, CDR1 is SNHLY and CDR2 FYNNEI. V was cut by 5 bases and J by 0 bases, with 11 bases left in between. The CDR3 consists of 15 residues. CDR3 DNA: TGTGCCAGCAGTTCTAAAACGGCTAGCAATCAGCCCCAGCATTTT. Translating gives CASSSKTASNQPQHF.

The rearrangement links TRBV11-2 to TRBJ2-3, with TRBD2 matching over 9 bases. The CDR3 consists of 15 residues. V was pared by 1 base and J by 6 bases, with 5 bases of the junction left unmatched. Germline lookup yields CDR1 SGHAT and CDR2 FQNNGV. CDR3 region: CASSLARGGLDTQYF. The CDR3 bases are TGTGCCAGCAGCTTAGCGCGGGGGGGCCTGGATACGCAGTATTTT. The full variable domain, its missing parts supplied by reference TRBV11-2 and TRBJ2-3, is EAGVAQSPRYKIIEKRQSVAFWCNPISGHATLYWYQQILGQGPKLLIQFQNNGVVDDSQLPKDRFSAERLKGVDSTLKIQPAKLEDSAVYLCASSLARGGLDTQYFGPGTRLTVL.

This clone was counted ten times or more. Other DNA sequences in the sample encode the same CDR3. The chain uses TRBV7-9 and TRBJ2-7; 9 bases map to TRBD1. After removal of 5 bases from V and 3 bases from J, the junction contained 5 bases not matched to a gene. The CDR3 has 14 residues. Germline CDR1 is SEHNR and CDR2 is FQNEAQ (reference sequence). The CDR3 loop is CASSRGTGYYEQYF. DNA for the CDR3: TGTGCCAGCAGCCGAGGGACAGGGTACTACGAGCAGTACTTC.

The chain links TRBV19 to TRBJ1-2, with no clear D. Trimming pared 1 base from V and 6 bases from J, leaving 12 bases between. CDR1 is LNHDA and CDR2 is SQIVND in the germline V gene (reference sequence). The length of the CDR3 is 14 residues. The CDR3 nucleotides are TGTGCCAGTAGTATAGGAGGGAATTCGAATGGCTACACCTTC. This translates into CASSIGGNSNGYTF.

CDR3 loop: CAISESDNTQYF. CDR3 DNA sequence: TGTGCCATCAGTGAGTCCGATAATACGCAGTATTTT. The chain is built from TRBV10-3 and TRBJ2-3; D call uncertain. CDR1 and CDR2 (germline): ENHRY, SYGVKD. CDR3 length: 12 residues. With 0 bases removed from V and 7 bases from J, the gap between germline ends came to 5 bases.

V usage is TRBV2 and J usage is TRBJ2-5, with TRBD2 identical over 11 bases. V dropped 8 bases and J dropped 1; count of bases not matched to a gene: 3. Germline values: CDR1 SNHLY, CDR2 FYNNEI. CDR3 length: 14 residues. The CDR3 DNA reads TGTGCCAGCGTGGGACTAGCGGTCCAAGAGACCCAGTACTTC. Translation: CASVGLAVQETQYF.

This clone was seen a single time. CDR3 nucleotides: TGTGCCAGCAGTTACCCCTCCGGGACAGGGGGCGCAGGTAGCAATCAGCCCCAGCATTTT. Translated: CASSYPSGTGGAGSNQPQHF. The V and J genes are TRBV6-2 or TRBV6-3 and TRBJ1-5, with TRBD1 matching 12 bases. Looked up from germline, CDR1 is MNHEY and CDR2 is SVGEGT. The CDR3 is made up of 20 amino acids. V gave up 2 bases and J gave up 0 bases; unmatched junction bases: 11.

V usage is TRBV2 and J usage is TRBJ2-3; 9 bases line up with TRBD1. The junction had 5 bases not matched to a gene; V was cut back by 6 bases and J by 4 bases. The CDR3 spans 14 residues. Per the germline V gene, CDR1 is SNHLY and CDR2 is FYNNEI. CDR3 sequence: CASSWRTGADTQYF. The CDR3 DNA sequence: TGTGCCAGCAGCTGGAGGACAGGGGCAGATACGCAGTATTTT.

The chain uses TRBV5-1 and TRBJ1-1; D is unresolved. The CDR3 length is 13 residues. In germline, CDR1 is SGHRS, CDR2 YFSETQ. The germline V and J ends were trimmed by 2 bases and 5 bases, with 10 bases remaining between them. CDR3 amino acids: CASSLGEETEAFF. CDR3 DNA sequence: TGCGCCAGCAGCTTAGGAGAAGAAACTGAAGCTTTCTTT.

The rearrangement links TRBV30 to TRBJ1-3, with a tentative D call TRBD1 (5 bases). Germline V lookup: CDR1 GTSNPN, CDR2 SVGIG (reference sequence). V lost 0 bases and J lost 1, with 13 bases in between. This CDR3 comprises 16 residues. The CDR3 is CAWSVEGASSGNTIYF. The CDR3 nucleotides read TGTGCCTGGAGTGTAGAAGGGGCAAGTTCTGGAAACACCATATATTTT.